This T cell receptor (beta chain) originates from a study of monozygotic twins with inflammatory bowel disease. Study results and caveats: Healthy co-twins exceeded IBD patients in TCRbeta diversity as measured by inverse Simpson.

Worth noting for this clonotype: Its specificity is unknown.

TCRdb re-called the 5' RACE reads; every CDR3 protein appears as one record, without DNA. This sample's table has 150,000 or so distinct CDR3 sequences. The CDR3 spans 15 residues. CDR1 and CDR2 from the germline V gene are SGHRS and YFSETQ. V and J are TRBV5-1 and TRBJ2-7; TCRdb picks TRBD1, but there is no DNA to check that call. Sequenced sample: blood. The source is a human donor with ulcerative colitis or Crohn's disease, or a healthy co-twin of an affected twin (not recorded which). The chain's CDR3 is CASSLGGARSPEQYF.